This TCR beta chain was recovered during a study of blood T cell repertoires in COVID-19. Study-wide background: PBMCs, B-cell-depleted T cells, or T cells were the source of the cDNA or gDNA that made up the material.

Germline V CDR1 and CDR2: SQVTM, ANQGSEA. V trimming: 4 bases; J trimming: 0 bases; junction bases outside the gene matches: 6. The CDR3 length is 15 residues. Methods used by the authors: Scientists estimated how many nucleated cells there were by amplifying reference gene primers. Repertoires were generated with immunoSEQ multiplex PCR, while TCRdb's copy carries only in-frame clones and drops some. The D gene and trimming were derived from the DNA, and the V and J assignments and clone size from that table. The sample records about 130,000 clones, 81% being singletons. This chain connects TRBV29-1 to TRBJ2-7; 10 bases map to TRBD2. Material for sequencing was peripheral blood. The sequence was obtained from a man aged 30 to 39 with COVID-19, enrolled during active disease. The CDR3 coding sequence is TGCAGCGTTGTACTAGCGGGGCGTAGCTCCTACGAGCAGTACTTC. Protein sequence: CSVVLAGRSSYEQYF.